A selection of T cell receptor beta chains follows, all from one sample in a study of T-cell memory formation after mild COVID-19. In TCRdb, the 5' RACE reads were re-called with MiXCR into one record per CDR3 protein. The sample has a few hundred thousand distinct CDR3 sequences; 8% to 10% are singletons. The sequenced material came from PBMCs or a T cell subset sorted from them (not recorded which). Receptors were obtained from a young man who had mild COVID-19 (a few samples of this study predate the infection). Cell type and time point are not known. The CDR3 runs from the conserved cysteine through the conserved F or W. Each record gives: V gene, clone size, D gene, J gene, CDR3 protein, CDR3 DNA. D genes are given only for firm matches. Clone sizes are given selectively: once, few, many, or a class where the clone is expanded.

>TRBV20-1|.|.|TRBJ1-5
CSARDQYNQPQHF
TGCAGTGCTAGGGACCAATACAATCAGCCCCAGCATTTT
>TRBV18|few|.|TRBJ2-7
CASEDRPGASYEQYF
TGTGCCAGCGAGGACAGACCAGGGGCCTCCTACGAGCAGTACTTC
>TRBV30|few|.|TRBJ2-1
CAWSVTGNEQFF
TGTGCCTGGAGTGTAACCGGGAATGAGCAGTTCTTC
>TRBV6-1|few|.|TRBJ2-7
CASSGPEEGYF
TGTGCCAGCAGTGGCCCGGAAGAGGGGTACTTC
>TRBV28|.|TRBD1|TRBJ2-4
CASSQADRAKNIQYF
TGTGCCAGCAGTCAAGCCGACAGGGCTAAAAACATTCAGTACTTC
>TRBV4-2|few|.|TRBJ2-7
CASSQDLRTSLYEQYF
TGTGCCAGCAGCCAAGATCTGAGGACTTCTCTCTACGAGCAGTACTTC
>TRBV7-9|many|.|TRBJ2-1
CASSFGTYNEQFF
TGTGCCAGCAGCTTTGGTACCTACAATGAGCAGTTCTTC
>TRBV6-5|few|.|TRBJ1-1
CASSFTAMNTEAFF
TGTGCCAGCAGCTTCACAGCGATGAACACTGAAGCTTTCTTT
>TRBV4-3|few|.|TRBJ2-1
CASSHEQGPAPNEQFF
TGCGCCAGCAGCCATGAACAGGGCCCTGCCCCAAATGAGCAGTTCTTC
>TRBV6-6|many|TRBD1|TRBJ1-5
CASRDTGGNQPQHF
TGTGCCAGCAGAGATACAGGGGGCAATCAGCCCCAGCATTTT
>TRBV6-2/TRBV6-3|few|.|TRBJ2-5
CASSYSPWEGAGETQYF
TGTGCCAGCAGTTACTCCCCTTGGGAGGGGGCAGGGGAGACCCAGTACTTC
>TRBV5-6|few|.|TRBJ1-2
CASSFQGTANYGYTF
TGTGCCAGCAGCTTCCAGGGCACCGCTAACTATGGCTACACCTTC
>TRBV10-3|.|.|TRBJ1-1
CAIRAVNGEKTEAFF
TGTGCCATCAGGGCAGTTAACGGGGAGAAGACTGAAGCTTTCTTT
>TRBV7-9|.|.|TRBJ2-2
CASSGVDGTGELFF
TGTGCCAGCAGTGGGGTCGACGGTACCGGGGAGCTGTTTTTT
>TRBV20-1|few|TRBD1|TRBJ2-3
CSALTGVSDTQYF
TGCAGTGCTCTGACAGGGGTTTCAGATACGCAGTATTTT
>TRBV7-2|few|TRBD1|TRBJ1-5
CASSWTGGRSNQPQHF
TGTGCCAGCAGCTGGACAGGGGGCAGGAGCAATCAGCCCCAGCATTTT
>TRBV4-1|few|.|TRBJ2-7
CASSQSPDSFYEQYF
TGCGCCAGCAGCCAGTCGCCGGACTCATTTTACGAGCAGTACTTC
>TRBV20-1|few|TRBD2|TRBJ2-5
CSASGTRSETQYF
TGCAGTGCTTCCGGGACTAGGTCAGAGACCCAGTACTTC
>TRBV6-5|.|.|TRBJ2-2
CASSYERGDGELFF
TGTGCCAGCAGTTACGAACGGGGAGACGGGGAGCTGTTTTTT
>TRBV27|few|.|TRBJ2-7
CASSLGQGMEQYF
TGTGCCAGCAGTTTGGGGCAGGGGATGGAGCAGTACTTC
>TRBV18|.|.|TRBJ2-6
CASSPSVTLVLVSLHGANVLTF
TGTGCCAGCTCACCATCGGTCACGTTGGTACTGGTCTCCCTCCATGGAGCCAACGTCCTGACTTTC
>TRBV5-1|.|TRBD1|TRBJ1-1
CASSQHNRGGNTEAFF
TGCGCCAGCAGCCAACACAACAGGGGTGGTAACACTGAAGCTTTCTTT
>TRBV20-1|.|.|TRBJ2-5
CSARDRLVQETQYF
TGCAGTGCTAGAGATAGGCTAGTCCAAGAGACCCAGTACTTC
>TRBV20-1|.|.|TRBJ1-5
CSVEGRYSNQPQHF
TGCAGTGTAGAAGGTCGCTATAGCAATCAGCCCCAGCATTTT
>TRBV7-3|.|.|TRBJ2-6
CASSVSSGANVLTF
TGTGCCAGCAGCGTTAGCTCTGGGGCCAACGTCCTGACTTTC
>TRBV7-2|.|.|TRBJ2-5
CASSLAQVETQYF
TGTGCCAGCAGCTTAGCCCAAGTGGAGACCCAGTACTTC
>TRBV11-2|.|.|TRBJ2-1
CASSLVVGAAGNEQFF
TGTGCCAGCAGCTTAGTAGTCGGGGCCGCTGGCAATGAGCAGTTCTTC
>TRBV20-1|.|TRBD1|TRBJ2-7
CSAIPRPGQWYEQYF
TGCAGTGCCATTCCCCGTCCGGGACAGTGGTACGAGCAGTACTTC
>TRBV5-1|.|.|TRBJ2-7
CASRSRTAVYEQYF
TGCGCCAGCAGGTCCCGGACAGCCGTATACGAGCAGTACTTC
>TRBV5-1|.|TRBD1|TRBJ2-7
CASGPGQFYYEQYF
TGCGCCAGCGGCCCGGGACAGTTCTACTACGAGCAGTACTTC
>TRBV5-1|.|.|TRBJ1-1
CASSLDGQISTEAFF
TGCGCCAGCAGCTTGGACGGACAAATTTCAACTGAAGCTTTCTTT
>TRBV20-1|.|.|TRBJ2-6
CSANSDLSGANVLTF
TGCAGTGCTAATTCGGACCTCTCTGGGGCCAACGTCCTGACTTTC
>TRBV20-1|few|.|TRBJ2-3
CSAPPHALADTQYF
TGCAGTGCCCCCCCCCACGCACTGGCAGATACGCAGTATTTT
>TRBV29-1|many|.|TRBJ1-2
CSVNTEQLDGYTF
TGCAGCGTTAATACGGAGCAATTGGATGGCTACACCTTC
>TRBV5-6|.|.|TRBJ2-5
CASSLIRGQETQYF
TGTGCCAGCAGCTTGATCCGGGGCCAAGAGACCCAGTACTTC
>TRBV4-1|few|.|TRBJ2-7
CASSQDVAYEQYF
TGCGCCAGCAGCCAAGATGTGGCATACGAGCAGTACTTC
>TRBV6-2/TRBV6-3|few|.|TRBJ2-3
CASSHRDWWDTQYF
TGTGCCAGCAGTCACCGGGACTGGTGGGATACGCAGTATTTT
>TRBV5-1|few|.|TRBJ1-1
CASSLDRTEAFF
TGCGCCAGCAGCTTGGACAGGACTGAAGCTTTCTTT
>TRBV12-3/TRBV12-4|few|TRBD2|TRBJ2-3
CASSFSLAGSVDTQYF
TGTGCCAGCAGTTTTTCCCTAGCGGGGTCCGTAGATACGCAGTATTTT
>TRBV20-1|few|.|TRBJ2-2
CSVRNTGELFF
TGCAGTGTCAGAAACACCGGGGAGCTGTTTTTT
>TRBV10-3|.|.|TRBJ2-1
CAISGGLVPPSNEQFF
TGTGCCATCAGTGGAGGGCTAGTGCCCCCGTCCAATGAGCAGTTCTTC
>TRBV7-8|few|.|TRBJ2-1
CASSPGRNNEQFF
TGTGCCAGCAGCCCGGGACGTAACAATGAGCAGTTCTTC
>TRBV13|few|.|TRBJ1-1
CASSPPPAAPREAFF
TGTGCCAGCAGCCCCCCCCCGGCCGCACCTAGGGAAGCTTTCTTT